This record looks at one T cell receptor beta chain sequence and its context. Original methodology: Amplification from reference gene primers served as the basis for estimated nucleated cell counts. Method: immunoSEQ multiplex PCR; TCRdb's copy keeps in-frame clones and lacks some. V and J calls and clone size are copied from that table; D and trimming were computed from the DNA. Of some 160,000 clones listed, roughly 80% are singletons. This sample stems from a study of blood T cell repertoires in COVID-19. Across the whole study: COVID-19 samples, acute and convalescent, were from the United States, Italy and Spain. In each case, the material was cDNA or gDNA derived from T cells, B-cell-depleted T cells, or PBMCs.

V shed 2 bases and J shed 1 base, with 13 bases lying between them. CDR1 and CDR2 from the germline V gene are MNHNS and SASEGT. The CDR3 is made up of 16 amino acids. Which cohort a participant joined came from the clinical history participants gave. The TCR sequence derives from a woman aged 35 to 49 who had recovered from COVID-19. The chain combines TRBV6-1 with TRBJ2-3; D is perhaps TRBD1 (5 bases). The sequencing input was PBMCs or T cells enriched from blood (not recorded which). The CDR3: CASSEIPGHRTDTQYF. CDR3 nucleotides: TGTGCCAGCAGTGAAATTCCAGGACATCGCACAGATACGCAGTATTTT.